This T cell receptor beta chain is from a study of blood T cell repertoires in COVID-19. Study-wide background: PBMCs, B-cell-depleted T cells, or T cells provided the cDNA or gDNA that made up the material.

Per the germline V gene, CDR1 is LGHNA and CDR2 is YNFKEQ. The V end was cut by 4 bases, the J end by 6 bases, with 15 bases between. The CDR3 runs to 15 residues. The authors' processing: Reference gene primer amplification gave nucleated cell count estimates. TCRdb's copy holds only in-frame clones and misses some; the assay was immunoSEQ multiplex PCR. V and J calls plus clone size are reproduced from that table; the DNA served to infer D and trimming. Of some 100,000 clones detected, 90% to 95% appear once; the ten largest clones hold approximately 2.2%. The chain links TRBV4-2 to TRBJ2-2, with a weak D call TRBD2 (5 bases). The receptor comes from a man aged 50-59 years with active COVID-19. Material for sequencing was peripheral blood. The DNA of the CDR3 is TGTGCCAGCAGCCCCACCTTAACTAGTTCCGGGGAGCTGTTTTTT. Translating it yields CASSPTLTSSGELFF.